This TCR beta chain was recovered during a study of blood T cells in healthy people across ages. Whole-study findings and limits: Naive CD4+ cell counts and diversity both ran higher in long-lived than in aged donors. Observed TCR beta diversity showed a strong correlation with the percentage of naive T cells as measured by flow cytometry. Unsorted PBMCs ruled out conclusive naive versus antigen-experienced comparison.

Combining a sample-barcoded 5' primer with a J-beta primer mix, a second PCR ran for roughly 7 to 12 cycles. TCRdb fed the 5' RACE reads into MiXCR, producing one record per CDR3 protein. The repertoire consists of approximately 600,000 distinct CDR3 sequences, with around 54% occurring once and the leading ten covering approximately 37%. This clonotype was recorded a few times. Its antigen is undetermined. The CDR3 is made up of 15 amino acids. Per the germline V gene, CDR1 is MDHEN and CDR2 is SYDVKM. Trimming pared 1 base from V and 4 bases from J, leaving 13 bases between. The clonotype originates from a man aged 60 to 69 in good health. Sequencing was performed on blood. This chain links TRBV28 with TRBJ2-5; D may be TRBD2 (5 bases). The CDR3 here is CASSLYRTVGETQYF. For the CDR3, the DNA is TGTGCCAGCAGTTTATACCGGACTGTAGGAGAGACCCAGTACTTC.